Included here is one TCR beta chain sequence, with context. No cognate antigen has been identified for it. Within one base of it there is no much larger clone, and no base qualities were kept. TCRbeta CDR3 regions were amplified from genomic DNA by means of the immunoSEQ Assay, a bias-controlled multiplex PCR. The study's processing was this. Within the assay, amplification of reference gene primers was used to estimate how many nucleated cells each sample contained. To quantify the absolute abundance of each unique TCRbeta CDR3 rearrangement, sequence reads were collapsed and filtered. Productive Simpson clonality was computed per sample as the square root of Simpson's diversity index over productive rearrangements. TCRdb took this table from immuneACCESS and kept in-frame rearrangements with V and J called. Such tables lack part of the clones; where checked against another copy, unresolved V genes explain under half of the gap, and the rest is unexplained. From that table come the V and J calls and clone size; the DNA was used to work out D and trimming. The sample has under 100,000 clones on record, around nine tenths of them singletons. The top ten clones comprise 5% to 5.5% of the sample.

This entry belongs to a study of blood T cell repertoires in COVID-19 (dated by TCRdb to 2020 to 2021). About the investigation overall: Collaborator samples came from the United States, Italy and Spain and covered acute and convalescent phases of COVID-19. A freely available public database, intended as a resource for researchers studying the immune response to SARS-CoV-2, is where the repertoires were released. The sample metadata nearly always contained a de-identified subject ID, COVID-19 status, age in years and sex. The prospective study material was composed of cDNA or gDNA derived from T cells, B-cell-depleted T cells, or PBMCs. Samples were obtained from the ongoing ImmuneRACE study (first 160 participants) and from over a thousand subjects provided by 6 global collaborators. HLA class I and class II types, where available, came from metadata supplied by the sample provider rather than from assay-based typing. The dataset comprised deeply sampled blood TCRbeta repertoires from subjects exposed to, actively infected with, or recovered from COVID-19.

Its CDR3 holds 14 amino acids, cysteine through phenylalanine. Only the CDR3 portion is preserved as DNA: 42 bases, with reading frame beginning at the first base. Sequences SGHDN (CDR1) and FVKESK (CDR2) are obtained from the germline V gene. V is clipped by 0 bases and J by 7 bases, and the sequence between their germline boundaries is 9 bases long. What the authors observed across the whole study: The quantity of clinical and demographic metadata differed by source and by participant and was supplied without curation.

Each collaborating institution followed its own protocols to collect whole blood in K2EDTA tubes. For TCRbeta analysis, collaborators shipped samples in one of three forms: frozen whole blood, isolated PBMCs, or DNA extracted from either of those sample types. The TCR sequence derives from a man aged 45-65 years with acute or convalescent COVID-19. The sequenced sample was peripheral blood. The rearranged segments are TRBV14 and TRBJ2-2, with the D gene call left open. CDR3 protein: CASSQDLGVGELFF. The nucleotide sequence reads TGTGCCAGCAGCCAAGATCTCGGAGTCGGGGAGCTGTTTTTT.